A single T cell receptor (beta chain) is shown here with its context. The antigen is not known. This specimen includes other DNA sequences encoding the same CDR3. This record comes from a study of shared clonotypes between healthy human individuals. As for the study in general: A donor's plate count was three for CD4 naive and three for CD4 memory; CD8 naive had two and CD8 memory one. Study-wide findings and caveats: The rarefaction results pointed to incomplete sorted-subset sequencing despite large depth. There were few donors, and this limited the genetic and exposure-history diversity represented.

Data came from immunoSEQ multiplex PCR; TCRdb stores just in-frame clones and leaves some out. The table lists over 1.5 million clones, approximately 98% of them singletons. CDR3 length: 15 amino acids. Deletions cut 0 bases from V and 2 bases from J, with 11 bases between. Germline values: CDR1 SGHRS, CDR2 YFSETQ. V gene TRBV5-1 combines with J gene TRBJ1-1, with D unclear. This receptor was taken from a man aged 30 to 45 in good health. Material: naive CD4+ T cells sorted from blood. The subset was: CD45RA+ positively selected. DNA for the CDR3: TGCGCCAGCAGCTTGGGCCAGATAGTAAACACTGAAGCTTTCTTT. This encodes CASSLGQIVNTEAFF.